Sequencing of this TCR beta chain was carried out in a study of neurological immune-mediated disorders. About the study: Secondary progressive disease was present in 3, and relapsing-remitting disease in roughly 30, of the approximately 35 multiple sclerosis patients. The study, taken as a whole, reports: When the repertoires were sorted by phylogenetic grouping, those of 18 of 34 multiple sclerosis patients ended up in one related-CDR3 cluster, a possible signature.

TCRdb analysed the 5' RACE reads with MiXCR anew, one entry per CDR3 protein. This table has roughly 100,000 distinct CDR3 sequences, 3.5% to 4% appearing once. This CDR3 has 13 residues. Germline loops: CDR1 MNHEY, CDR2 SVGAGI. The junction had 5 bases not matched to a gene; V was cut back by 8 bases and J by 4 bases. Preparation of the unsorted libraries drew on 2 million PBMCs stored at -80 C. There are many counts of this clonotype. Its specificity is unknown. This TCR was recovered from a young woman with multiple sclerosis. This sequence joins TRBV6-5 and TRBJ1-5, with 7 nucleotides matching TRBD1. The sample consisted of PBMCs. Here the CDR3 DNA reads TGTGCCAGCGGGCGGGACAGAAATCAGCCCCAGCATTTT. This codes for CASGRDRNQPQHF.